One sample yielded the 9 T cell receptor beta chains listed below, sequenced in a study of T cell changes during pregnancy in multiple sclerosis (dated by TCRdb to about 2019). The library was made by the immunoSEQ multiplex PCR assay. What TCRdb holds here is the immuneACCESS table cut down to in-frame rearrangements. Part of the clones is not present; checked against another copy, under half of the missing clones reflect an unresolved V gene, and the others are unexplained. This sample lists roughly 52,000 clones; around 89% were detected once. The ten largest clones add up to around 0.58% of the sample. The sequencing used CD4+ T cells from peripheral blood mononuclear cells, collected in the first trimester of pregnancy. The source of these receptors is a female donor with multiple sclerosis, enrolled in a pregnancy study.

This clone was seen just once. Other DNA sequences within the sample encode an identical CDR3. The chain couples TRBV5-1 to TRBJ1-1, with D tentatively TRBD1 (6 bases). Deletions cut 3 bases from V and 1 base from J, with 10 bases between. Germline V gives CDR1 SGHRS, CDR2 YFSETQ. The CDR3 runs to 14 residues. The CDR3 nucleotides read TGCGCCAGCAGCTCGGGACAACCGAACACTGAAGCTTTCTTT. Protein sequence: CASSSGQPNTEAFF. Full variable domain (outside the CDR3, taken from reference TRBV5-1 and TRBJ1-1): KAGVTQTPRYLIKTRGQQVTLSCSPISGHRSVSWYQQTPGQGLQFLFEYFSETQRNKGNFPGRFSGRQFSNSRSEMNVSTLELGDSALYLCASSSGQPNTEAFFGQGTRLTVV.

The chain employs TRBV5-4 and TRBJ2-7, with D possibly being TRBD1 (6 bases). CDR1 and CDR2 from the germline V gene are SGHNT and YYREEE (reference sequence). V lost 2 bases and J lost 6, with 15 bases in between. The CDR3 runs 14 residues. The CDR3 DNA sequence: TGTGCCAGCAGCTTTGGCAGGGGAAGGCGCGAGCAGTACTTC. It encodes CASSFGRGRREQYF.

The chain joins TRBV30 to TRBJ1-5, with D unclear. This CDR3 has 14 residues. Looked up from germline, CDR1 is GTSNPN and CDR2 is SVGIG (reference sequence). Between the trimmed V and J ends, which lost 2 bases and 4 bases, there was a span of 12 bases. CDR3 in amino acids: CAWSPGFVNQPQHF. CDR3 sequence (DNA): TGTGCCTGGAGTCCGGGTTTTGTGAATCAGCCCCAGCATTTT.

The CDR3 region has the DNA TGTGCCAGTAGTTCAGGGACTAGCGGGAGTCGGGAGCAGTACTTC. Protein sequence: CASSSGTSGSREQYF. The V gene is TRBV19, the J gene TRBJ2-7; TRBD2 matches at 14 bases. Trimming took 5 bases from V and 7 from J; bases not matched to a gene: 7. The CDR3 extends over 15 amino acids. Germline CDR1 LNHDA, CDR2 SQIVND (reference sequence). The full variable domain, its missing parts supplied by reference TRBV19 and TRBJ2-7, is DGGITQSPKYLFRKEGQNVTLSCEQNLNHDAMYWYRQDPGQGLRLIYYSQIVNDFQKGDIAEGYSVSREKKESFPLTVTSAQKNPTAFYLCASSSGTSGSREQYFGPGTRLTVT.

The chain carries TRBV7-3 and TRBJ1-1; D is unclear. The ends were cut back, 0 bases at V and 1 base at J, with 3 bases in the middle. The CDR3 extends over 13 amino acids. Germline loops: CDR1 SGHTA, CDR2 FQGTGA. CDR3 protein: CASSLTRNTEAFF. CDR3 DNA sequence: TGTGCCAGCAGCTTAACCCGGAACACTGAAGCTTTCTTT. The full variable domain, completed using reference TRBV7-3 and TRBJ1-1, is GAGVSQTPSNKVTEKGKYVELRCDPISGHTALYWYRQSLGQGPEFLIYFQGTGAADDSGLPNDRFFAVRPEGSVSTLKIQRTERGDSAVYLCASSLTRNTEAFFGQGTRLTVV.

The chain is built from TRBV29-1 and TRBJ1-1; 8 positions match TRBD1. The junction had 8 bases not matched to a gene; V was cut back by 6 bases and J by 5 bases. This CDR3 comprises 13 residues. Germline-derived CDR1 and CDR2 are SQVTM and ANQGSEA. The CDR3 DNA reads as TGCAGCGTGCTACAGGGGGGAGGAACTGAAGCTTTCTTT. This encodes CSVLQGGGTEAFF.

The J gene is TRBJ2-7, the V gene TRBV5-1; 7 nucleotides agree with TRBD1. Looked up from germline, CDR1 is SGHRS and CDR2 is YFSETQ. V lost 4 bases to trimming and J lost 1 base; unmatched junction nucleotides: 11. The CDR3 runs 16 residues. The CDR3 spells CASSVETGVKSYEQYF. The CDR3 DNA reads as TGCGCCAGCAGCGTAGAAACAGGGGTGAAGTCCTACGAGCAGTACTTC.

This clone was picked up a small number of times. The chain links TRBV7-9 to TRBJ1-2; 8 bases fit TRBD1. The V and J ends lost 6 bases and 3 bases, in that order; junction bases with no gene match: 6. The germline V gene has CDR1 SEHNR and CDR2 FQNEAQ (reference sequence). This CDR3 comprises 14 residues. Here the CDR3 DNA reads TGTGCCAGCAGTCGTGGACAGGGCGACTATGGCTACACCTTC. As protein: CASSRGQGDYGYTF.

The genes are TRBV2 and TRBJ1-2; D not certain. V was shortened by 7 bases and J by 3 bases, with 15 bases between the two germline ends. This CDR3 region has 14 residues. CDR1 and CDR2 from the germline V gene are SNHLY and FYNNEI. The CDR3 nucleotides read TGTGCCAGCAAGCAGAGGCTGGATGACTATGGCTACACCTTC. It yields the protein CASKQRLDDYGYTF. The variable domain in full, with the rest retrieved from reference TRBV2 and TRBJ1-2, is EPEVTQTPSHQVTQMGQEVILRCVPISNHLYFYWYRQILGQKVEFLVSFYNNEISEKSEIFDDQFSVERPDGSNFTLKIRSTKLEDSAMYFCASKQRLDDYGYTFGSGTRLTVV.